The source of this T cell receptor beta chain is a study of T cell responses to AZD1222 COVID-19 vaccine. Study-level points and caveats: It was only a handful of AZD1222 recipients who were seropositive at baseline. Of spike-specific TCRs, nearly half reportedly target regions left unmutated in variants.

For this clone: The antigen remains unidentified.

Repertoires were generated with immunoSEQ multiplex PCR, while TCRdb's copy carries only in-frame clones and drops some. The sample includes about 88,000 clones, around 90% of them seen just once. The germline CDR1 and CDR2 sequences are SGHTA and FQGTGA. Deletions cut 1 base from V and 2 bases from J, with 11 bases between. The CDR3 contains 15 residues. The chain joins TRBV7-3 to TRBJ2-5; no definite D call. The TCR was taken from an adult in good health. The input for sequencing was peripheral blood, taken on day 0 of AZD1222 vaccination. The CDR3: CASSLSSGYQETQYF. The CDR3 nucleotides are TGTGCCAGCAGCTTAAGTTCAGGATATCAAGAGACCCAGTACTTC.